A single sample gave rise to the 5 T cell receptor beta chains below, sequenced in a study of T cell repertoires in cytomegalovirus infection. No antigen is known for these receptors. TCRdb re-derived calls from the reads in MiXCR, one entry per CDR3 protein. Among a few hundred thousand distinct CDR3 sequences listed, just under 25% were seen once. Sample: cultured PBMCs, taken from culture after CMV antigen stimulation. The receptors originated from a human donor in good health (CMV status not recorded). Some clones in this sample may be carry-over from other donors' samples.

This clonotype was picked up many times. The V and J genes are TRBV6-2 or TRBV6-3 and TRBJ1-2, with D possibly being TRBD1 (5 bases). Per germline, CDR1 MNHEY and CDR2 SVGEGT. The ends were cut back, 2 bases at V and 2 bases at J, with 9 bases in the middle. The CDR3 contains 14 residues. This CDR3 is CASSYTGPNYGYTF. In DNA, the CDR3 is TGTGCCAGCAGTTACACGGGACCAAACTATGGCTACACCTTC.

This clonotype was counted between two and nine times. In nucleotides, the CDR3 is TGTGCCAGCACGAACCTGGGTAAAGAGACCCAGTACTTC. Amino acids: CASTNLGKETQYF. The chain joins TRBV11-1 to TRBJ2-5; no reliable D call. V was pared by 7 bases and J by 3 bases, with 12 bases between. The CDR3 consists of 13 residues. The V gene's germline CDR1 is SGHAT and CDR2 FQDESV (reference sequence).

The rearrangement uses TRBV20-1 and TRBJ2-5; TRBD2 might be the D (6 bases). Germline V lookup: CDR1 DFQATT, CDR2 SNEGSKA (reference sequence). CDR3 length: 14 amino acids. Trimming left V 0 bases short and J 9 bases short, with 17 bases between. CDR3 residues: CSARDPGGVKSQYF. DNA for the CDR3: TGCAGTGCTAGAGACCCCGGGGGAGTAAAGTCCCAGTACTTC.

The chain uses TRBV6-2 or TRBV6-3 and TRBJ2-7; D not resolved. The CDR3 has 14 residues. V lost 3 bases, J lost 2 bases, and 11 bases lay in between. Germline-derived CDR1 and CDR2 are MNHEY and SVGEGT. In DNA form, the CDR3 reads TGTGCCAGCAGTTATGGGAAGGCCGCCTACGAGCAGTACTTC. Translated: CASSYGKAAYEQYF.

This chain links TRBV6-1 with TRBJ1-5; D gene uncertain. This CDR3 is 16 amino acids long. CDR1 is MNHNS and CDR2 is SASEGT in the germline V gene. V was cut by 6 bases and J by 0 bases, with 15 bases left in between. This CDR3 is CASSEQRGDSNQPQHF. The DNA of the CDR3 is TGTGCCAGCAGCGAACAGAGAGGCGATAGCAATCAGCCCCAGCATTTT.